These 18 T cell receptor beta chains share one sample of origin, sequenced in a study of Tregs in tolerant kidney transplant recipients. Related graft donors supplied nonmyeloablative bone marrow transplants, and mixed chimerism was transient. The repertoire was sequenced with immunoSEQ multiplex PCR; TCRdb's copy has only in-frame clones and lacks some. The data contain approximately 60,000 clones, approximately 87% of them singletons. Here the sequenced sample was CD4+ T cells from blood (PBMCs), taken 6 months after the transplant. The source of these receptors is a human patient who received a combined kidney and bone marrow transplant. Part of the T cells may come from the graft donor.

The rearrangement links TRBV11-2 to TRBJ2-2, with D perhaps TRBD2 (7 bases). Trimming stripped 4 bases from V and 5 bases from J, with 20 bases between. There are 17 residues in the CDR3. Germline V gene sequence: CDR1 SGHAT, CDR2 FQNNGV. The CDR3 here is CASSSRGREMQTGELFF. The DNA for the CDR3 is TGTGCCAGCAGCTCGCGGGGGCGGGAAATGCAGACCGGGGAGCTGTTTTTT.

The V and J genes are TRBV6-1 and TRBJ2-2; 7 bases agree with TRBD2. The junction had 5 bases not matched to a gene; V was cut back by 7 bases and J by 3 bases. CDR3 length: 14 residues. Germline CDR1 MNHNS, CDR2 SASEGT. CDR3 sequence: CASIGGGYTGELFF. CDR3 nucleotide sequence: TGTGCCAGCATTGGGGGGGGATACACCGGGGAGCTGTTTTTT.

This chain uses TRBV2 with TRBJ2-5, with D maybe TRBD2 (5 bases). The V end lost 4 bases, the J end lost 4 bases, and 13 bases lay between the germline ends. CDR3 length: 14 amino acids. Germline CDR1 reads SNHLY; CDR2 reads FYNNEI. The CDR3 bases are TGTGCCAGCAGTGGTTTCATAGGAGGAGAGACCCAGTACTTC. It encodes CASSGFIGGETQYF.

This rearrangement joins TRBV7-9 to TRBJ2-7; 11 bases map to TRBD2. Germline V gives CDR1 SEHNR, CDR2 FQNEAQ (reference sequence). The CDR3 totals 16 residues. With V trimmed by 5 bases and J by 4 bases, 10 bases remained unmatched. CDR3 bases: TGTGCCAGCAGCACACTAGCGGGGGCACGATATTACGAGCAGTACTTC. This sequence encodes CASSTLAGARYYEQYF.

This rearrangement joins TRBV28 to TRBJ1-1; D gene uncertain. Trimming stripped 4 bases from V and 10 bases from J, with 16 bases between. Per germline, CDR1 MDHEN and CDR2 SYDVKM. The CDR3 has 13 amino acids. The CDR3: CASSSPPVRGAFF. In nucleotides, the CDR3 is TGTGCCAGCAGTTCTCCCCCGGTCCGTGGAGCTTTCTTT.

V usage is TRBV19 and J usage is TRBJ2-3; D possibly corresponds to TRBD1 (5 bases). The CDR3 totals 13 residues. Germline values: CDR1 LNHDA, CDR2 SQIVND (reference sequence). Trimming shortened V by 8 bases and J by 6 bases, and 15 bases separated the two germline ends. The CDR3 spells CASGWGPWDTQYF. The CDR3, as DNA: TGTGCCAGTGGGTGGGGCCCGTGGGATACGCAGTATTTT. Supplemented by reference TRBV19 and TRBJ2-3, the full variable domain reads DGGITQSPKYLFRKEGQNVTLSCEQNLNHDAMYWYRQDPGQGLRLIYYSQIVNDFQKGDIAEGYSVSREKKESFPLTVTSAQKNPTAFYLCASGWGPWDTQYFGPGTRLTVL.

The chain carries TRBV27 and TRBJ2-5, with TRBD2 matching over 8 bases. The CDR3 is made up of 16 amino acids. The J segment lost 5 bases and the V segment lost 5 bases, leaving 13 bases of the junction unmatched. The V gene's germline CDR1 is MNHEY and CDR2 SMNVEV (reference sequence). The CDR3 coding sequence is TGTGCCAGCAGTCCCTATGAGGGACTAGGGTATGAGACCCAGTACTTC. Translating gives CASSPYEGLGYETQYF.

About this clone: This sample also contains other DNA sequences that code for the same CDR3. CDR3 sequence: CASSFDSFNQPQHF. The CDR3 DNA sequence: TGTGCCAGCAGCTTCGACAGCTTCAATCAGCCCCAGCATTTT. The chain recombines TRBV7-2 with TRBJ1-5; a possible D gene is TRBD1 (5 bases). The CDR3 runs 14 residues. V was cut by 3 bases and J by 3 bases, with 9 bases left in between. The germline CDR1 and CDR2 sequences are SGHTA and FQGNSA.

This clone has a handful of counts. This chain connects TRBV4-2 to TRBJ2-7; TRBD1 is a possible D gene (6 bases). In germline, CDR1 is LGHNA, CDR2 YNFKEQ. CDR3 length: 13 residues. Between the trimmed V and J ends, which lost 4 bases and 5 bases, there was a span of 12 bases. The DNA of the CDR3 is TGTGCCAGCAGCCCCGCCGGGACAAACGAGCAGTACTTC. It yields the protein CASSPAGTNEQYF.

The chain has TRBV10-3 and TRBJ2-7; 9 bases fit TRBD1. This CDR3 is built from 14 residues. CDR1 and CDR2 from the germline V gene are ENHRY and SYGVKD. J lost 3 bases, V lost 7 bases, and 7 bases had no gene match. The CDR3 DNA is TGTGCCATCACCTCCGGGACAGGGTTCTACGAGCAGTACTTC. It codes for CAITSGTGFYEQYF.

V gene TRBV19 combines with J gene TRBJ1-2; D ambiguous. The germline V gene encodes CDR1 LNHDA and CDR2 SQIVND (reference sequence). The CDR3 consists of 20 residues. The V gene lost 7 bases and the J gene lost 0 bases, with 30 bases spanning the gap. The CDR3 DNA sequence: TGTGCCAGTACCCCCTTACTCCGTACCCATAGCTCACGGGCTAACTATGGCTACACCTTC. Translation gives CASTPLLRTHSSRANYGYTF.

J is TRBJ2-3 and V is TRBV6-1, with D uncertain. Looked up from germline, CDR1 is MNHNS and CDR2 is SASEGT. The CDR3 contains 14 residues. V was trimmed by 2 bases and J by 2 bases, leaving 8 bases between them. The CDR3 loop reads CASSETRFTDTQYF. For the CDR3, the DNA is TGTGCCAGCAGTGAAACCAGATTCACAGATACGCAGTATTTT.

CDR3 sequence: CASSGRAGSYEQYF. The DNA of the CDR3 is TGTGCCAGTAGTGGGCGAGCGGGCTCCTACGAGCAGTACTTC. This chain connects TRBV19 to TRBJ2-7; the D gene is possibly TRBD2 (6 bases). Trimming cost V 5 bases and J 0 bases, with 11 bases left between them. Germline lookup yields CDR1 LNHDA and CDR2 SQIVND (reference sequence). The CDR3 covers 14 residues.

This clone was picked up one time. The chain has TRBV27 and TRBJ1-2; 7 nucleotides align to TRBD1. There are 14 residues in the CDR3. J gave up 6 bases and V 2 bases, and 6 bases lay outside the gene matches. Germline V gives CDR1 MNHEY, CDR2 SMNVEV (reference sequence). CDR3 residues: CASSLKGQADGYTF. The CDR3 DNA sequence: TGTGCCAGCAGTTTAAAAGGACAGGCGGATGGCTACACCTTC.

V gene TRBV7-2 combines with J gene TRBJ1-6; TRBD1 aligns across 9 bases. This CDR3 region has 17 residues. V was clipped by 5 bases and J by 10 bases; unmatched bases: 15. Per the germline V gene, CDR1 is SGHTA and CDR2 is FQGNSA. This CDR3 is CASSQTGGGVSWSPLHF. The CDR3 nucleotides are TGTGCCAGCAGCCAAACAGGGGGCGGGGTGAGTTGGTCACCCCTCCACTTT.

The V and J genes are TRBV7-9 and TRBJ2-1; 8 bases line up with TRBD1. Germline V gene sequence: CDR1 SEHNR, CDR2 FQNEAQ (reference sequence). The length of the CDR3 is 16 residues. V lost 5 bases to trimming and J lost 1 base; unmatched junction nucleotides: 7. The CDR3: CASSTTGVRSYNEQFF. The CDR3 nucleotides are TGTGCCAGCAGCACGACAGGGGTTAGATCCTACAATGAGCAGTTCTTC.

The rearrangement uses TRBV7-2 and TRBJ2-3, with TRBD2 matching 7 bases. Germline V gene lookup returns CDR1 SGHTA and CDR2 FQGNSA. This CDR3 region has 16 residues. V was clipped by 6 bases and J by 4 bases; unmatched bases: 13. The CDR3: CASSSIGGRVPDTQYF. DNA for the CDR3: TGTGCCAGCAGTTCAATCGGCGGGAGAGTCCCAGATACGCAGTATTTT.

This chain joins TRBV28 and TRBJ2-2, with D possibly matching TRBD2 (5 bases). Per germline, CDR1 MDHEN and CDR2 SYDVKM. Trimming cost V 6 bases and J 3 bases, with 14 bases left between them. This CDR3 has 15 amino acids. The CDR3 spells CASRPTRVYTGELFF. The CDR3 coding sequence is TGTGCCAGCAGACCCACGCGGGTCTACACCGGGGAGCTGTTTTTT.